The 17 T cell receptor beta chains below were found in one sample sequenced in a study of T-cell reconstitution after alpha-beta-depleted transplantation in children (dated by TCRdb to between 2015 and 2016). The method was PCR. The data were produced on an Illumina HiSeq 2500. TCR libraries were prepared with molecular barcoding, using unique molecular identifiers to normalize TCRbeta repertoire quantification. The raw public data were reprocessed by TCRdb itself: fastp quality trimming at Q25, MiXCR clonotype calling, in-frame beta chains only. Entries are consolidated by CDR3 protein sequence, retaining the most common genes and DNA. In all, the sample holds about 830,000 distinct CDR3 sequences, and roughly 16% of those were seen once. The ten largest clones capture roughly 5% of the sample. The treatment or condition tag for this specimen amounts to: allogeneic hematopoietic cell transplantation with graft depleted of TCRalphabeta T cells and CD19 B cells.

Sequenced here: PBMCs, mostly from graft donor cells, sampled 360 days after TCRalphabeta/CD19-depleted stem cell transplant. Every receptor here comes from a male patient younger than 18 who had a stem cell transplant for acute lymphoblastic leukemia, so the T cells may come from the graft donor.

The gene calls are TRBV7-3 and TRBJ2-7, with 10 bases that match TRBD2. Per germline, CDR1 SGHTA and CDR2 FQGTGA. The CDR3 sequence is 15 residues long. The V and J ends lost 2 bases and 2 bases, in that order; junction bases with no gene match: 3. CDR3 in amino acids: CASSLASGRPYEQYF. The CDR3 DNA follows: TGTGCCAGCAGCTTAGCTAGCGGGAGACCCTACGAGCAGTACTTC.

The V gene is TRBV9, the J gene TRBJ2-7; tentative D call: TRBD2 (5 bases). Germline-derived CDR1 and CDR2 are SGDLS and YYNGEE. This CDR3 spans 15 amino acids. The V and J ends lost 4 bases and 6 bases respectively, with 20 bases between them. CDR3 sequence: CASSPLWSGTGEQYF. The CDR3 DNA reads as TGTGCCAGCAGCCCCTTGTGGTCGGGAACCGGCGAGCAGTACTTC.

The genes are TRBV6-1 and TRBJ2-7; 8 bases fit TRBD2. Trimming at V came to 7 bases and at J to 5 bases, leaving 13 bases not matched to a gene. Germline V lookup: CDR1 MNHNS, CDR2 SASEGT. There are 15 residues in the CDR3. The CDR3 region has the DNA TGTGCCAGCACCCCCAGCGGGAGTTTACTCCACGAGCAGTACTTC. Protein sequence: CASTPSGSLLHEQYF.

This clonotype was observed many times. The chain combines TRBV20-1 with TRBJ2-7, with 9 bases fitting TRBD2. The CDR3 has 14 residues. V dropped 6 bases and J dropped 4; count of bases not matched to a gene: 10. CDR1 and CDR2 from the germline V gene are DFQATT and SNEGSKA (reference sequence). This CDR3 is CSAPSGLAVYEQYF. The CDR3 coding sequence is TGCAGTGCCCCGTCGGGACTAGCAGTATACGAGCAGTACTTC.

The chain is built from TRBV5-1 and TRBJ2-7; a weak D match, TRBD2 (7 bases). In germline, CDR1 is SGHRS, CDR2 YFSETQ. The CDR3 extends over 15 amino acids. V shed 4 bases and J shed 7 bases, with 21 bases lying between them. In nucleotides, the CDR3 is TGCGCCAGCAGCCCTTGGGGGGGCAGGGTGCAAGAGCAGTACTTC. Encoded protein: CASSPWGGRVQEQYF.

This rearrangement joins TRBV7-3 to TRBJ2-1; 8 positions match TRBD2. Trimming took 5 bases from V and 9 from J; bases not matched to a gene: 9. CDR3 length equals 14 residues. Per germline, CDR1 SGHTA and CDR2 FQGTGA. CDR3 loop: CASSPQGLASEQFF. The CDR3 coding sequence is TGTGCCAGCAGCCCACAAGGACTAGCTAGTGAGCAGTTCTTC.

This clonotype was observed many times. V and J are TRBV7-2 and TRBJ2-1; unclear D gene. The CDR3 runs to 13 residues. Deletions cut 2 bases from V and 7 bases from J, with 9 bases between. Germline values: CDR1 SGHTA, CDR2 FQGNSA. The CDR3 coding sequence is TGTGCCAGCAGCTTATTTAGTAGAAATGAGCAGTTCTTC. This encodes CASSLFSRNEQFF.

The genes are TRBV20-1 and TRBJ2-4; D is undetermined. From germline, CDR1 is DFQATT and CDR2 SNEGSKA (reference sequence). The CDR3 sequence is 14 residues long. The V and J ends lost 0 bases and 2 bases respectively, with 8 bases between them. For the CDR3, the DNA is TGCAGTGCTAGAGAATATGGGACCAAAAACATTCAGTACTTC. It is translated as CSAREYGTKNIQYF.

CDR3 bases: TGTGCCAGCAGTTACTCTTCCAACCAAGAGACCCAGTACTTC. This codes for CASSYSSNQETQYF. The genes are TRBV6-5 and TRBJ2-5; D unclear. V was clipped by 0 bases and J by 0 bases, with 5 bases between them. Germline V gene data show CDR1 as MNHEY and CDR2 as SVGAGI. This CDR3 is built from 14 residues.

The CDR3 region has the DNA TGCGCCAGCAGCTTGGTTGGTTGGGCAGTAGAATACAATGAGCAGTTCTTC. Protein sequence: CASSLVGWAVEYNEQFF. This sequence joins TRBV5-1 and TRBJ2-1; D not resolved. The ends were cut back, 0 bases at V and 4 bases at J, with 17 bases in the middle. The germline gives CDR1 SGHRS, CDR2 YFSETQ. The CDR3 has 17 amino acids.

This clonotype appeared a few times. One junction end disagrees with the germline gene, perhaps due to a read error. V is TRBV20-1 and J is TRBJ2-7, with 9 bases aligning to TRBD2. Per germline, CDR1 DFQATT and CDR2 SNEGSKA (reference sequence). The CDR3 extends over 15 amino acids. The CDR3 sequence is CSARGLAPFLEEQYF. In nucleotides, the CDR3 is TGCAGTGCGAGAGGACTAGCGCCGTTCTTAGAGGAGCAGTACTTC.

The chain uses TRBV11-2 and TRBJ2-5, with 7 bases lining up with TRBD2. Per the germline V gene, CDR1 is SGHAT and CDR2 is FQNNGV. The CDR3 is 14 amino acids. V lost 3 bases, J lost 5 bases, and 6 bases stayed unmatched. CDR3 coding DNA: TGTGCCAGCAGCTTCGGGTTCGGGGGGGAGACCCAGTACTTC. Protein: CASSFGFGGETQYF.

This clonotype has more than one count but fewer than ten. The rearrangement links TRBV12-3 or TRBV12-4 to TRBJ2-2; D call uncertain. The CDR3 runs 18 residues. The V gene lost 1 base and the J gene lost 0 bases, with 15 bases spanning the gap. CDR3 coding DNA: TGTGCCAGCAGTTTAGTTCGGGTCGGGCCCACGAACACCGGGGAGCTGTTTTTT. It encodes CASSLVRVGPTNTGELFF.

The chain has TRBV5-1 and TRBJ2-7, with D perhaps TRBD1 or TRBD2 (5 bases each). The CDR3 is made up of 16 amino acids. Trimming removed 2 bases at V and 2 bases at J, with 17 bases between. The germline V gene encodes CDR1 SGHRS and CDR2 YFSETQ. This CDR3 is CASSFPGPQTPYEQYF. CDR3 nucleotides: TGCGCCAGCAGCTTTCCGGGACCACAAACACCCTACGAGCAGTACTTC.

This clonotype has just a few counts. J is TRBJ2-2 and V is TRBV25-1; D is possibly TRBD2 (5 bases). Germline V gives CDR1 MGHDK, CDR2 SYGVNS. V gave up 4 bases and J gave up 4 bases, with 16 bases separating them. This CDR3 region has 16 residues. CDR3 DNA: TGTGCCAGCAGTGGAGGAGAGGGATCGGTCACCGGGGAGCTGTTTTTT. Protein: CASSGGEGSVTGELFF.

The table lists this clonotype with a few counts. The chain couples TRBV5-1 to TRBJ1-1; D unclear. Germline loops: CDR1 SGHRS, CDR2 YFSETQ. The CDR3 consists of 16 residues. The V end was cut by 0 bases, the J end by 3 bases, with 15 bases between. The CDR3 region is CASSLAGMVVDTEAFF. Written as DNA, the CDR3 is TGCGCCAGCAGCTTGGCGGGGATGGTTGTTGACACTGAAGCTTTCTTT. The full variable domain, rest sourced from reference TRBV5-1 and TRBJ1-1, is KAGVTQTPRYLIKTRGQQVTLSCSPISGHRSVSWYQQTPGQGLQFLFEYFSETQRNKGNFPGRFSGRQFSNSRSEMNVSTLELGDSALYLCASSLAGMVVDTEAFFGQGTRLTVV.

This chain uses TRBV29-1 with TRBJ2-3; the D gene is possibly TRBD2 (6 bases). Germline lookup yields CDR1 SQVTM and CDR2 ANQGSEA. V lost 3 bases to trimming and J lost 0 bases, with 10 bases between them. The CDR3 runs to 14 residues. CDR3 bases: TGCAGCGTTGATAGCGGATACAGCACAGATACGCAGTATTTT. Translation gives CSVDSGYSTDTQYF.